The clone carrying this T cell receptor (beta chain) was observed once. This entry is derived from a study of cytomegalovirus exposure and HLA in healthy donors. There are 12 residues in the CDR3. With 2 bases removed from V and 9 bases from J, the gap between germline ends came to 11 bases. CDR1 is GTSNPN, CDR2 SVGIG, per germline (reference sequence). Primers for the PCR totalled 60 Vbeta and 13 Jbeta. Sequenced by immunoSEQ multiplex PCR; TCRdb stores in-frame clones only, minus some. The sample lists about 160,000 clones; over 70% were seen once. The origin of this receptor is a man between 18 and 29 years old in good health and CMV-seropositive. The sequenced sample consisted of PBMCs. The chain links TRBV30 to TRBJ1-5; the D gene is possibly TRBD1 (5 bases). The CDR3, as DNA: TGTGCCTGGAGTTACGGGGGGGGGCCCCAGCATTTT. It is translated as CAWSYGGGPQHF.